This T cell receptor (beta chain) was obtained from a study of PD-1 blockade in classical Hodgkin lymphoma. For the study at large: Patients were administered nivolumab (3 mg/kg intravenously) every 2 weeks. Study-level points and caveats: Newly diagnosed patients reportedly trailed healthy donors in baseline TCR diversity. The drivers behind the repertoire differences, possibly disease activity or prior therapy, remain undefined.

The CDR3 runs to 15 residues. CDR1 SGHDT and CDR2 YYEEEE come from the germline V gene. Trimming took 4 bases from V and 5 from J; bases not matched to a gene: 7. Using immunoSEQ multiplex PCR, the repertoire was profiled, and TCRdb retains in-frame clones only, with some absent. Among about 15,000 clones, roughly 66% were seen once, and the ten largest hold about 10%. In the case of this clone: Antigen: not known.

Each patient relapsed following autologous stem cell transplantation, and prior brentuximab vedotin exposure differed. Best overall response was complete response, partial response or progressive disease in these relapsed/refractory classical Hodgkin lymphoma patients. This material consisted of peripheral blood mononuclear cells (PBMCs), taken at baseline. This clonotype was sampled from a human donor with classical Hodgkin lymphoma. The chain couples TRBV5-6 to TRBJ2-3; 10 nucleotides line up with TRBD2. DNA for the CDR3: TGTGCCAGCAGCCCCCGCGGGACTAGCGTAGATACGCAGTATTTT. Translated: CASSPRGTSVDTQYF.